Below, one TCR beta chain is given with its context. Under the authors' procedure: Reference gene primer amplification gave nucleated cell count estimates. Only in-frame clones appear in the TCRdb table, and some are missing; sequencing was by immunoSEQ multiplex PCR. V, J and clone size were drawn from that table, and D and trimming were deduced from the DNA. There are some 170,000 clones in the sample; 93% occur only once, and 2% lies in the top ten. The data are from a study of blood T cell repertoires in COVID-19. Looked up from germline, CDR1 is LNHDA and CDR2 is SQIVND (reference sequence). The germline V and J ends were trimmed by 3 bases and 6 bases, with 15 bases remaining between them. The CDR3 covers 15 residues.

The chain employs TRBV19 and TRBJ2-1; D is perhaps TRBD1 (6 bases). The TCR comes from a woman aged 55 to 70 with COVID-19, enrolled during active disease. Sample: peripheral blood. CDR3 in DNA: TGTGCCAGTAGTATTGGGCTGTTGGGGGCCAATGAGCAGTTCTTC. This sequence encodes CASSIGLLGANEQFF.